A selection of T cell receptor beta chains follows, all from one sample in a study of T-cell reconstitution after alpha-beta-depleted transplantation in children. Using its own MiXCR run on the PCR reads, TCRdb lists one record per CDR3 protein. The table includes 500,000 to 650,000 distinct CDR3 sequences, over 10% detected once. Sequenced material: PBMCs, mostly from graft donor cells, taken 360 days after TCRalphabeta/CD19-depleted stem cell transplant. Receptors originate from a male patient younger than 18 who had a stem cell transplant for acute myeloid leukemia, so the T cells may come from the graft donor. CDR3s include the opening cysteine and the closing phenylalanine or tryptophan. The D gene is left open where the match is weak. Clone sizes are given selectively: once, few, many, or a class where the clone is expanded.

CDR3 protein: CASRLLAGGPNEQFF
CDR3 DNA: TGTGCCAGTAGACTACTAGCGGGAGGCCCCAATGAGCAGTTCTTC
D gene: TRBD2
CDR3 length: 15
clone size: -
J gene: TRBJ2-1
V gene: TRBV19

CDR3 protein: CASSTTRREQTQYF
CDR3 DNA: TGCGCCAGCAGCACCACGCGGAGGGAACAGACCCAGTACTTC
D gene: -
CDR3 length: 14
clone size: -
J gene: TRBJ2-5
V gene: TRBV5-1

CDR3 protein: CAISVTGLGHSYNEQFF
CDR3 DNA: TGTGCCATCAGTGTTACGGGACTAGGCCACTCCTACAATGAGCAGTTCTTC
D gene: TRBD2
CDR3 length: 17
clone size: few
J gene: TRBJ2-1
V gene: TRBV10-3

CDR3 protein: CAHGRGRETQYF
CDR3 DNA: TGTGCCCATGGACGGGGGCGGGAGACCCAGTACTTC
D gene: -
CDR3 length: 12
clone size: -
J gene: TRBJ2-5
V gene: TRBV6-7

CDR3 protein: CASSEQAGRMNTEAFF
CDR3 DNA: TGTGCCAGCAGTGAACAGGCGGGACGGATGAACACTGAAGCTTTCTTT
D gene: -
CDR3 length: 16
clone size: few
J gene: TRBJ1-1
V gene: TRBV28

CDR3 protein: CASSQVGGELFF
CDR3 DNA: TGCGCCAGCAGCCAAGTGGGTGGGGAGCTGTTTTTT
D gene: -
CDR3 length: 12
clone size: many
J gene: TRBJ2-2
V gene: TRBV4-3

CDR3 protein: CASSLSTATKGFF
CDR3 DNA: TGTGCCAGCAGTTTATCGACAGCCACGAAGGGGTTCTTC
D gene: -
CDR3 length: 13
clone size: -
J gene: TRBJ2-1
V gene: TRBV28

CDR3 protein: CASSPRGGSYNEQFF
CDR3 DNA: TGTGCCAGCAGTCCAAGGGGGGGCTCCTACAATGAGCAGTTCTTC
D gene: -
CDR3 length: 15
clone size: many
J gene: TRBJ2-1
V gene: TRBV12-3/TRBV12-4

CDR3 protein: CASRTGGGSEQYF
CDR3 DNA: TGTGCCAGCAGGACAGGGGGTGGCAGCGAGCAGTACTTC
D gene: TRBD1
CDR3 length: 13
clone size: -
J gene: TRBJ2-7
V gene: TRBV2

CDR3 protein: CSARTGQRPGELFF
CDR3 DNA: TGCAGTGCGAGAACGGGACAGAGACCCGGGGAGCTGTTTTTT
D gene: TRBD1
CDR3 length: 14
clone size: many
J gene: TRBJ2-2
V gene: TRBV20-1

CDR3 protein: CASSLGGARNEQFF
CDR3 DNA: TGTGCCAGCAGTCTCGGGGGGGCGCGAAATGAGCAGTTCTTC
D gene: TRBD2
CDR3 length: 14
clone size: -
J gene: TRBJ2-1
V gene: TRBV12-3/TRBV12-4

CDR3 protein: CASSSPGQADQPQHF
CDR3 DNA: TGTGCTAGCAGCTCCCCGGGACAGGCCGATCAGCCCCAGCATTTT
D gene: TRBD1
CDR3 length: 15
clone size: -
J gene: TRBJ1-5
V gene: TRBV7-7

CDR3 protein: CASSSSRGQGARRNTEAFF
CDR3 DNA: TGTGCCAGCAGTTCCTCCCGAGGACAGGGGGCAAGAAGAAACACTGAAGCTTTCTTT
D gene: TRBD1
CDR3 length: 19
clone size: -
J gene: TRBJ1-1
V gene: TRBV28

CDR3 protein: CASSLGTRDNIQYF
CDR3 DNA: TGTGCCAGCAGCTTAGGGACTAGAGATAACATTCAGTACTTC
D gene: TRBD2
CDR3 length: 14
clone size: -
J gene: TRBJ2-4
V gene: TRBV7-9

CDR3 protein: CATSRDRTKNIQYF
CDR3 DNA: TGTGCCACCAGCAGAGATCGAACTAAAAACATTCAGTACTTC
D gene: -
CDR3 length: 14
clone size: -
J gene: TRBJ2-4
V gene: TRBV15

CDR3 protein: CTLDRDEPLHF
CDR3 DNA: TGCACACTAGACAGGGACGAACCCCTCCACTTT
D gene: TRBD1
CDR3 length: 11
clone size: -
J gene: TRBJ1-6
V gene: TRBV20-1

CDR3 protein: CASSPTGSAYNEQFF
CDR3 DNA: TGCGCCAGCAGCCCCACAGGGAGCGCCTACAATGAGCAGTTCTTC
D gene: -
CDR3 length: 15
clone size: many
J gene: TRBJ2-1
V gene: TRBV5-1

CDR3 protein: CRGLADNRNTGELFF
CDR3 DNA: TGCAGGGGCCTAGCGGATAACCGCAACACCGGGGAGCTGTTTTTT
D gene: TRBD2
CDR3 length: 15
clone size: -
J gene: TRBJ2-2
V gene: TRBV29-1

CDR3 protein: CASSAHRPLEYNEQFF
CDR3 DNA: TGTGCCAGCAGCGCCCACAGGCCCCTAGAATACAATGAGCAGTTCTTC
D gene: -
CDR3 length: 16
clone size: -
J gene: TRBJ2-1
V gene: TRBV7-9

CDR3 protein: CSARMGKGQYF
CDR3 DNA: TGCAGTGCCCGGATGGGCAAGGGGCAGTACTTC
D gene: -
CDR3 length: 11
clone size: -
J gene: TRBJ2-5
V gene: TRBV20-1

CDR3 protein: CASSTGTGKQPQHF
CDR3 DNA: TGTGCCAGTAGTACCGGGACAGGGAAACAGCCCCAGCATTTT
D gene: TRBD1
CDR3 length: 14
clone size: -
J gene: TRBJ1-5
V gene: TRBV19

CDR3 protein: CASSGNRGPYNEQFF
CDR3 DNA: TGTGCCAGCAGCGGGAACAGGGGTCCCTACAATGAGCAGTTCTTC
D gene: TRBD1
CDR3 length: 15
clone size: -
J gene: TRBJ2-1
V gene: TRBV11-2

CDR3 protein: CASSFPKLKAGNTIYF
CDR3 DNA: TGTGCCAGCAGTTTCCCCAAGCTGAAAGCAGGAAACACCATATATTTT
D gene: -
CDR3 length: 16
clone size: few
J gene: TRBJ1-3
V gene: TRBV28

CDR3 protein: CASRKRAGGPGELFF
CDR3 DNA: TGTGCCAGCAGAAAACGAGCGGGAGGGCCCGGGGAGCTGTTTTTT
D gene: TRBD2
CDR3 length: 15
clone size: -
J gene: TRBJ2-2
V gene: TRBV6-2/TRBV6-3

CDR3 protein: CASSHDPRSGSGSADTQYF
CDR3 DNA: TGTGCCAGCAGCCACGACCCCCGGTCGGGTAGCGGGAGCGCAGATACGCAGTATTTT
D gene: TRBD2
CDR3 length: 19
clone size: -
J gene: TRBJ2-3
V gene: TRBV4-2

CDR3 protein: CASSLAGTGLGGGRYEQYF
CDR3 DNA: TGCGCCAGCAGCTTGGCCGGGACAGGGCTTGGAGGGGGCAGATACGAGCAGTACTTC
D gene: TRBD1
CDR3 length: 19
clone size: few
J gene: TRBJ2-7
V gene: TRBV5-1

CDR3 protein: CASSLLDSPNTGELFF
CDR3 DNA: TGCGCCAGCAGCTTACTCGACAGTCCGAACACCGGGGAGCTGTTTTTT
D gene: -
CDR3 length: 16
clone size: few
J gene: TRBJ2-2
V gene: TRBV5-1

CDR3 protein: CASTKEWTSGRVTGELFF
CDR3 DNA: TGTGCCAGCACCAAAGAGTGGACTAGCGGGAGGGTCACCGGGGAGCTGTTTTTT
D gene: TRBD2
CDR3 length: 18
clone size: few
J gene: TRBJ2-2
V gene: TRBV6-2/TRBV6-3

CDR3 protein: CASEGPSFSYEQYF
CDR3 DNA: TGTGCCAGCGAGGGACCTAGCTTTTCCTACGAGCAGTACTTC
D gene: -
CDR3 length: 14
clone size: many
J gene: TRBJ2-7
V gene: TRBV25-1

CDR3 protein: CASSYGIPTVNGYTF
CDR3 DNA: TGTGCCAGCAGTTACGGGATTCCGACAGTAAATGGCTACACCTTC
D gene: -
CDR3 length: 15
clone size: few
J gene: TRBJ1-2
V gene: TRBV6-5

CDR3 protein: CASGGLGLALSYEQYF
CDR3 DNA: TGTGCCAGCGGTGGGTTAGGCCTAGCACTCTCCTACGAGCAGTACTTC
D gene: -
CDR3 length: 16
clone size: -
J gene: TRBJ2-7
V gene: TRBV12-3/TRBV12-4

CDR3 protein: CSARARDSPYEQYF
CDR3 DNA: TGCAGTGCTAGGGCCCGGGACTCACCCTACGAGCAGTACTTC
D gene: -
CDR3 length: 14
clone size: few
J gene: TRBJ2-7
V gene: TRBV20-1

CDR3 protein: CASSSHFKGLAGPYNEQFF
CDR3 DNA: TGTGCCAGCAGCTCCCATTTTAAGGGACTAGCGGGACCCTACAATGAGCAGTTCTTC
D gene: TRBD2
CDR3 length: 19
clone size: few
J gene: TRBJ2-1
V gene: TRBV7-8

CDR3 protein: CASSVEGLEPNEQFF
CDR3 DNA: TGTGCCAGCAGCGTAGAGGGACTAGAACCCAATGAGCAGTTCTTC
D gene: TRBD2
CDR3 length: 15
clone size: few
J gene: TRBJ2-1
V gene: TRBV9

CDR3 protein: CASSIGTGGLEQFF
CDR3 DNA: TGTGCCAGTAGTATCGGGACAGGGGGGTTGGAGCAGTTCTTC
D gene: TRBD1
CDR3 length: 14
clone size: many
J gene: TRBJ2-1
V gene: TRBV19

CDR3 protein: CASSDDRVFSYEQYF
CDR3 DNA: TGTGCCAGCAGTGATGACAGGGTTTTTTCCTACGAGCAGTACTTC
D gene: TRBD1
CDR3 length: 15
clone size: few
J gene: TRBJ2-7
V gene: TRBV2

CDR3 protein: CASSPSTVLSDTQYF
CDR3 DNA: TGTGCCAGCAGCCCATCGACAGTCTTATCAGATACGCAGTATTTT
D gene: -
CDR3 length: 15
clone size: few
J gene: TRBJ2-3
V gene: TRBV7-9

CDR3 protein: CASSLSFRNEQFF
CDR3 DNA: TGTGCCAGCAGTTTATCTTTCCGGAATGAGCAGTTCTTC
D gene: -
CDR3 length: 13
clone size: -
J gene: TRBJ2-1
V gene: TRBV27

CDR3 protein: CSGGASGSGVKKTQYF
CDR3 DNA: TGCAGTGGGGGGGCTAGCGGGAGCGGGGTAAAAAAGACCCAGTACTTC
D gene: TRBD2
CDR3 length: 16
clone size: few
J gene: TRBJ2-5
V gene: TRBV29-1

CDR3 protein: CASTAHLQGTGTEAFF
CDR3 DNA: TGTGCCAGCACCGCCCATTTGCAGGGGACGGGGACTGAAGCTTTCTTT
D gene: -
CDR3 length: 16
clone size: -
J gene: TRBJ1-1
V gene: TRBV4-2

CDR3 protein: CASSLQRGVTYEQYF
CDR3 DNA: TGCGCCAGCAGCTTGCAACGGGGAGTGACCTACGAGCAGTACTTC
D gene: -
CDR3 length: 15
clone size: many
J gene: TRBJ2-7
V gene: TRBV5-1

CDR3 protein: CAISGGQAHKQTTGELFF
CDR3 DNA: TGTGCCATCAGTGGGGGACAGGCCCATAAGCAAACCACCGGGGAGCTGTTTTTT
D gene: TRBD1
CDR3 length: 18
clone size: once
J gene: TRBJ2-2
V gene: TRBV10-3

CDR3 protein: CASSWGINEQFF
CDR3 DNA: TGTGCCAGCAGTTGGGGGATCAATGAGCAGTTCTTC
D gene: -
CDR3 length: 12
clone size: -
J gene: TRBJ2-1
V gene: TRBV6-2/TRBV6-3

CDR3 protein: CSVLPGRAYEQYF
CDR3 DNA: TGCAGCGTCCTTCCCGGGAGGGCTTACGAGCAGTACTTC
D gene: TRBD2
CDR3 length: 13
clone size: many
J gene: TRBJ2-7
V gene: TRBV29-1

CDR3 protein: CASSQETWGSGGGTGELFF
CDR3 DNA: TGCGCCAGCAGCCAAGAAACTTGGGGCTCAGGGGGGGGCACCGGGGAGCTGTTTTTT
D gene: -
CDR3 length: 19
clone size: -
J gene: TRBJ2-2
V gene: TRBV4-3